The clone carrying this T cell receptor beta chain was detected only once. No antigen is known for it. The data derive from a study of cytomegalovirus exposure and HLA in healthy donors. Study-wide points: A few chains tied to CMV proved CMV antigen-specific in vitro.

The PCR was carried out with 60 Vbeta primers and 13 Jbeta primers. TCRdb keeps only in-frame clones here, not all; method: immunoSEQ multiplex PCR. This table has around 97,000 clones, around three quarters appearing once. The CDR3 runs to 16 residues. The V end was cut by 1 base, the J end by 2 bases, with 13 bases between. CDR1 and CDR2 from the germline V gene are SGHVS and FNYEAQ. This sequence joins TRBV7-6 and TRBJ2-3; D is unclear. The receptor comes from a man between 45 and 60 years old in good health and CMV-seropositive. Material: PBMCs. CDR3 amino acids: CASSLVGEFYTDTQYF. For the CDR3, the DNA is TGTGCCAGCAGCTTAGTAGGAGAGTTTTACACAGATACGCAGTATTTT.